Below, 12 T cell receptor beta chains from the same sample are listed, as sequenced in a study of cytomegalovirus exposure and HLA in healthy donors. The PCR ran on 60 Vbeta and 13 Jbeta primers. Generated by immunoSEQ multiplex PCR, the TCRdb table keeps only in-frame clones and is missing some. The table shows tens of thousands of clones, with roughly four fifths occurring only once. The source material was PBMCs. These receptors were obtained from a man in his forties in good health and CMV-seronegative.

As DNA, the CDR3 is TGTGCCAGCAGTTGGGGCAGTCGGGGACTAGCGGGAGGAGGTGAGCAGTTCTTC. Translation: CASSWGSRGLAGGGEQFF. J is TRBJ2-1 and V is TRBV27, with 15 nucleotides matching TRBD2. Per germline, CDR1 MNHEY and CDR2 SMNVEV (reference sequence). CDR3 length equals 18 residues. The trim removed 4 bases at V and 9 bases at J, leaving 13 bases unmatched.

This clone showed up just a few times. V gene TRBV23-1 combines with J gene TRBJ2-7; 9 bases match TRBD1. TRBV23-1 is recorded as an ORF, its role being uncertain. Trimming cost V 3 bases and J 3 bases; bases outside gene matches: 3. The CDR3 spans 14 residues. The CDR3 loop reads CASSHSTGGYEQYF. The DNA for the CDR3 is TGCGCCAGCAGTCACTCGACAGGGGGCTACGAGCAGTACTTC.

Note on this clone: The germline gene is not matched at one end of the junction; a read error may be the cause. This chain connects TRBV7-7 to TRBJ2-5, with D possibly matching TRBD2 (6 bases). CDR1 and CDR2 from the germline V gene are SSHAT and FNYEAQ (reference sequence). CDR3 length equals 13 residues. CDR3 loop: CASSQTRTTEQYF. The CDR3 DNA sequence: TGTGCTAGCAGCCAGACTAGGACAACGGAGCAGTACTTC.

The V gene is TRBV9, the J gene TRBJ1-2; D is unresolved. Germline lookup yields CDR1 SGDLS and CDR2 YYNGEE. The CDR3 totals 15 residues. V was trimmed by 0 bases and J by 0 bases, leaving 9 bases between them. The CDR3, as DNA: TGTGCCAGCAGCGTAGGAACAGATACTAACTATGGCTACACCTTC. Translation: CASSVGTDTNYGYTF. The full variable domain, completed using reference TRBV9 and TRBJ1-2, is DSGVTQTPKHLITATGQRVTLRCSPRSGDLSVYWYQQSLDQGLQFLIQYYNGEERAKGNILERFSAQQFPDLHSELNLSSLELGDSALYFCASSVGTDTNYGYTFGSGTRLTVV.

The chain has TRBV4-1 and TRBJ1-2; TRBD1 matches at 7 bases. CDR3 length: 14 amino acids. Germline V gene sequence: CDR1 MGHRA, CDR2 YSYEKL. V dropped 4 bases and J dropped 1; count of bases not matched to a gene: 3. The CDR3 protein is CASSPGQLNYGYTF. In nucleotides, the CDR3 is TGCGCCAGCAGCCCGGGACAGCTTAACTATGGCTACACCTTC.

The chain recombines TRBV7-8 with TRBJ1-1; D ambiguous. The V gene lost 0 bases and the J gene lost 0 bases, with 11 bases spanning the gap. The CDR3 totals 16 residues. The germline V gene encodes CDR1 SGHVS and CDR2 FQNEAQ. Written as DNA, the CDR3 is TGTGCCAGCAGCTTAGCGGGAGGGAAAATGAACACTGAAGCTTTCTTT. It yields the protein CASSLAGGKMNTEAFF.

This clone turned up a few times. The CDR3 DNA sequence: TGTGCCAGCCGATCGGCTAGCGGGAGGGTAGAGACCCAGTACTTC. The encoded protein is CASRSASGRVETQYF. The chain carries TRBV27 and TRBJ2-5; the match to TRBD2 covers 12 bases. The CDR3 covers 15 residues. V gave up 8 bases and J gave up 4 bases; unmatched junction bases: 8. CDR1 and CDR2 (germline): MNHEY, SMNVEV (reference sequence).

The CDR3 loop reads CASSPLAGGPNEQFF. The DNA of the CDR3 is TGTGCCAGCAGCCCCTTAGCGGGAGGGCCCAATGAGCAGTTCTTC. The chain joins TRBV7-8 to TRBJ2-1; TRBD2 matches at 11 bases. Trimming cost V 5 bases and J 6 bases; bases outside gene matches: 6. This CDR3 spans 15 amino acids. Germline assignment: CDR1 SGHVS and CDR2 FQNEAQ.

Written as DNA, the CDR3 is TGTGCCAGCAGCTTTAGCGGGACCGGGGAGCTGTTTTTT. As protein: CASSFSGTGELFF. The chain carries TRBV7-3 and TRBJ2-2; the match to TRBD2 covers 7 bases. CDR1 and CDR2 from the germline V gene are SGHTA and FQGTGA. V was pared by 3 bases and J by 5 bases, with 0 bases of the junction left unmatched. The CDR3 extends over 13 amino acids.

The chain employs TRBV7-7 and TRBJ1-2, with D unresolved. This CDR3 comprises 17 residues. V was cut by 6 bases and J by 3 bases, with 23 bases left in between. Germline V gene sequence: CDR1 SSHAT, CDR2 FNYEAQ (reference sequence). CDR3 sequence reads: CASSDNQVRNVDYGYTF. CDR3 DNA: TGTGCCAGCAGTGACAACCAAGTTCGGAACGTCGACTATGGCTACACCTTC.

This clone was counted between two and nine times. This chain uses TRBV7-6 with TRBJ2-7, with 7 nucleotides matching TRBD1. The V gene end was trimmed by 1 base and the J gene end by 3 bases; junction bases not matched to a gene: 6. Germline assignment: CDR1 SGHVS and CDR2 FNYEAQ. The CDR3 totals 15 residues. As DNA, the CDR3 is TGTGCCAGCAGCTTAGACTCGACAGGGAACTACGAGCAGTACTTC. Amino acid sequence: CASSLDSTGNYEQYF.

The count of this clone is one. The V call is TRBV7-9, the J call TRBJ2-3; 7 bases are shared with TRBD1. V was clipped by 4 bases and J by 3 bases; unmatched bases: 13. The CDR3 consists of 17 residues. The germline CDR1 and CDR2 sequences are SEHNR and FQNEAQ (reference sequence). CDR3 sequence: CASSWKADRADTDTQYF. The CDR3 coding sequence is TGTGCCAGCAGCTGGAAGGCCGACAGGGCAGATACAGATACGCAGTATTTT.